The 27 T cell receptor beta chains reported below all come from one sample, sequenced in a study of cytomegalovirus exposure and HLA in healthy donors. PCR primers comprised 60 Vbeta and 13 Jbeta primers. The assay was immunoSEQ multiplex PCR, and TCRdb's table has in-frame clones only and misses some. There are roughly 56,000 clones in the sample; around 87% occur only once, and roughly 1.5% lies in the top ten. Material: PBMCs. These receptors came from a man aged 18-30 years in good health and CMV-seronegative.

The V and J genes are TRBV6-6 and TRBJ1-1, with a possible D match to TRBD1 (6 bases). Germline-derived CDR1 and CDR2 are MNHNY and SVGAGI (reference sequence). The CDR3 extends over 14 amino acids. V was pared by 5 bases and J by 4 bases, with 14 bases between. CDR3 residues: CASSHIQGATEAFF. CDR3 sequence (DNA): TGTGCCAGCAGTCATATACAGGGAGCCACTGAAGCTTTCTTT.

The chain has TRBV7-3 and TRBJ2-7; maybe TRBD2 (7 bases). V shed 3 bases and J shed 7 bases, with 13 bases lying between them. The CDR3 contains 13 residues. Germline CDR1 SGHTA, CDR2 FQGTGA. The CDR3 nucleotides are TGTGCCAGCAGCTTGGGGGGGCTTTCTGAGCAGTACTTC. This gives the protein CASSLGGLSEQYF.

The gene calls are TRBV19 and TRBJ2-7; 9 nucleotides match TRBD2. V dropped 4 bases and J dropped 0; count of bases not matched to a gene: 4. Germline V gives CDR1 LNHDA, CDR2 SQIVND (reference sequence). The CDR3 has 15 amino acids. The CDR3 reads CASSSSGGSSYEQYF. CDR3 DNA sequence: TGTGCCAGTAGTAGTAGCGGGGGCTCCTCCTACGAGCAGTACTTC.

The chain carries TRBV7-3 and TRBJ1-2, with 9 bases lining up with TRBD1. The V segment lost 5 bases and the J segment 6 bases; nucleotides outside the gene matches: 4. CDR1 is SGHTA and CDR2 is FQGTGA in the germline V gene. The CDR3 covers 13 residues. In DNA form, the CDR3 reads TGTGCCAGCAGCCGACGACAGGGGGATGGCTACACCTTC. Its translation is CASSRRQGDGYTF.

The chain's CDR3 is CAISESTGISYEQYF. The CDR3 nucleotides are TGTGCCATCAGTGAGTCGACAGGGATCTCGTACGAGCAGTACTTC. The genes are TRBV10-3 and TRBJ2-7, with 7 bases lining up with TRBD1. This CDR3 comprises 15 residues. Germline values: CDR1 ENHRY, CDR2 SYGVKD. After removal of 0 bases from V and 4 bases from J, the junction contained 6 bases not matched to a gene.

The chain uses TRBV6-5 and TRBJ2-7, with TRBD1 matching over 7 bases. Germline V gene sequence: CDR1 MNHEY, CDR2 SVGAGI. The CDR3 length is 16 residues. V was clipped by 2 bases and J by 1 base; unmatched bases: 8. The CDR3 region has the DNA TGTGCCAGCAGTTACCAGTTTTGGGGACAGTCCTACGAGCAGTACTTC. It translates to CASSYQFWGQSYEQYF.

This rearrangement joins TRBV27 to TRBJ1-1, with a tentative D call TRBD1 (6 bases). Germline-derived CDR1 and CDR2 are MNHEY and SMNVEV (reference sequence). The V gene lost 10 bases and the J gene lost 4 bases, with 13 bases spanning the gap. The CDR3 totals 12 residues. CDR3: CATGNRVTEAFF. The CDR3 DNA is TGTGCCACCGGAAACAGGGTCACTGAAGCTTTCTTT.

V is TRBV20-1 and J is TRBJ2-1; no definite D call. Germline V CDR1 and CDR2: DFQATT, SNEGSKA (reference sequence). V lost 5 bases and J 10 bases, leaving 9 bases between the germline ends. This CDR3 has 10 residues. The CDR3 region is CSAAGVEQFF. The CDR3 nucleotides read TGCAGTGCTGCCGGTGTCGAGCAGTTCTTC.

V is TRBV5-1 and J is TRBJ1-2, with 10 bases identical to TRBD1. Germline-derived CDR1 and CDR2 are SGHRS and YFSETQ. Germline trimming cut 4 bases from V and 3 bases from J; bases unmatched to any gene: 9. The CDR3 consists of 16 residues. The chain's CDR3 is CASSHTGTGDHYGYTF. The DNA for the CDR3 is TGCGCCAGCAGCCACACCGGGACAGGGGACCACTATGGCTACACCTTC.

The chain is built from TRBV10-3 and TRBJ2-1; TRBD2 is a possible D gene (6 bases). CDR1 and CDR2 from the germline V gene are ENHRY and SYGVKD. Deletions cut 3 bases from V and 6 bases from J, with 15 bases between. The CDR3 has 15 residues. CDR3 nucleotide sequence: TGTGCCATCAGTGACTCCCGGGGGACCGGCAATGAGCAGTTCTTC. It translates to CAISDSRGTGNEQFF.

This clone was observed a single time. CDR3 DNA sequence: TGTGCCAGCATCGTAGCGGGTTTAAACACCGGGGAGCTGTTTTTT. Encoded protein: CASIVAGLNTGELFF. The chain links TRBV5-8 to TRBJ2-2, with 7 positions matching TRBD2. CDR3 length: 15 amino acids. The V gene's germline CDR1 is SGHTS and CDR2 YDEGEE. The V gene end was trimmed by 6 bases and the J gene end by 2 bases; junction bases not matched to a gene: 7.

The CDR3 sequence: CASSSRGVAYEQYF. The CDR3 DNA reads as TGTGCCAGCAGCTCACGGGGTGTGGCCTACGAGCAGTACTTC. V is TRBV7-2 and J is TRBJ2-7, with a possible D match to TRBD2 (5 bases). Trimming pared 4 bases from V and 2 bases from J, leaving 12 bases between. Per germline, CDR1 SGHTA and CDR2 FQGNSA. The CDR3 is 14 amino acids.

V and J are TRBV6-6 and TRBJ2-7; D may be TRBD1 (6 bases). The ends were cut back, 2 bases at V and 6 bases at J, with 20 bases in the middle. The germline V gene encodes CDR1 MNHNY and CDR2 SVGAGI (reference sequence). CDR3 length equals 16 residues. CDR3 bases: TGTGCCAGCAGTTACCGTAGACTCGAATTAGGGGGCGAGCAGTACTTC. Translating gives CASSYRRLELGGEQYF.

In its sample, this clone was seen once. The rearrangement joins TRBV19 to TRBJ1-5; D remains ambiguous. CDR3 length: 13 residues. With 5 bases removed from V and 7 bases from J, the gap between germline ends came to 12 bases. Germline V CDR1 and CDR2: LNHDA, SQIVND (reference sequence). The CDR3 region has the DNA TGTGCCAGTAGTTTCATAATACACCAGCCCCAGCATTTT. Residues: CASSFIIHQPQHF. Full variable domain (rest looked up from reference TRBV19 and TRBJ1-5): DGGITQSPKYLFRKEGQNVTLSCEQNLNHDAMYWYRQDPGQGLRLIYYSQIVNDFQKGDIAEGYSVSREKKESFPLTVTSAQKNPTAFYLCASSFIIHQPQHFGDGTRLSIL.

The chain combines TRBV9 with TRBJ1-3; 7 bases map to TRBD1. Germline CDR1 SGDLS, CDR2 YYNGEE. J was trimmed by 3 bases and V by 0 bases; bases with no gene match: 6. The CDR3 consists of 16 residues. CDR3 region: CASSVGRGRDGNTIYF. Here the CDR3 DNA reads TGTGCCAGCAGCGTAGGAAGGGGGCGAGATGGAAACACCATATATTTT.

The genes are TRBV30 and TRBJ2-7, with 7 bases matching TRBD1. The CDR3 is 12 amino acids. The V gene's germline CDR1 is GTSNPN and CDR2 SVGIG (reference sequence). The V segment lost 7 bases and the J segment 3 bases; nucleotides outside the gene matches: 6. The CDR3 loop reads CAYRQGYYEQYF. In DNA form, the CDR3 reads TGTGCCTACCGACAGGGATACTACGAGCAGTACTTC.

The CDR3 protein is CASSLAPQTGTGPNSPLHF. The CDR3 DNA sequence: TGTGCCAGCAGTCTCGCCCCTCAAACCGGGACAGGACCCAATTCACCCCTCCACTTT. The rearrangement uses TRBV6-4 and TRBJ1-6; TRBD1 matches at 8 bases. Per germline, CDR1 MRHNA and CDR2 SNTAGT. The CDR3 extends over 19 amino acids. Losses at the gene ends were 5 bases for V and 7 bases for J; bases not matched to a gene: 19.

The CDR3 coding sequence is TGTGCCAGCAGCATCGACAGGGGCCCCTACAATGAGCAGTTCTTC. Protein product: CASSIDRGPYNEQFF. This chain joins TRBV7-2 and TRBJ2-1; 8 nucleotides match TRBD1. The V gene end was trimmed by 5 bases and the J gene end by 2 bases; junction bases not matched to a gene: 5. The CDR3 is 15 amino acids. Germline loops: CDR1 SGHTA, CDR2 FQGNSA.

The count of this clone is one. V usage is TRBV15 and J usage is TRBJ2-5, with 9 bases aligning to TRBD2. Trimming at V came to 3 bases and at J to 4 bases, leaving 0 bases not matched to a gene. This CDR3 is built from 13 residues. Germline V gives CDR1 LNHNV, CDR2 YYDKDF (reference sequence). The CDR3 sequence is CATSSSGRETQYF. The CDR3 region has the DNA TGTGCCACCAGCAGTAGCGGGAGAGAGACCCAGTACTTC.

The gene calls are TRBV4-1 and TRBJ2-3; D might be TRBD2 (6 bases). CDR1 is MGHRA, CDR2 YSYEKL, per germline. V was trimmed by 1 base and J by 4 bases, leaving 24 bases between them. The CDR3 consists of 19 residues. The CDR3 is CASSQGAAGEGGVSDTQYF. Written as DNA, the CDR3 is TGCGCCAGCAGCCAAGGGGCAGCGGGTGAAGGAGGTGTTTCAGATACGCAGTATTTT.

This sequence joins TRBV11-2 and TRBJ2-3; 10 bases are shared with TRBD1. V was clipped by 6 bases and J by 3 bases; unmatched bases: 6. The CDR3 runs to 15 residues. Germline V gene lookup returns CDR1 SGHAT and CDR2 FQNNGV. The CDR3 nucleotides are TGTGCCAGCAGTCCGACAGGGGGCGGGACAGATACGCAGTATTTT. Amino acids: CASSPTGGGTDTQYF.

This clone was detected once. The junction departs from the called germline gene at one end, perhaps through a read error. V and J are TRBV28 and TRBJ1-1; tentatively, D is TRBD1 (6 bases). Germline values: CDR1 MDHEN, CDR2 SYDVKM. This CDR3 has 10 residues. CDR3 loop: CASSLGGYHF. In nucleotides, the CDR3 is TGTGCCAGCAGTTTAGGGGGCTACCACTTT. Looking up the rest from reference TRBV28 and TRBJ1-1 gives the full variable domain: DVKVTQSSRYLVKRTGEKVFLECVQDMDHENMFWYRQDPGLGLRLIYFSYDVKMKEKGDIPEGYSVSREKKERFSLILESASTNQTSMYLCASSLGGYHFGQGTRLTVV.

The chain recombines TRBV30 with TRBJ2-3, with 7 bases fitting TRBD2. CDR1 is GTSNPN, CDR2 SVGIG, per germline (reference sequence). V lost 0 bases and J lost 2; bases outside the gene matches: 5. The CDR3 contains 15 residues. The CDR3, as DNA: TGTGCCTGGAGTGTAGGACTAGGTTCCACAGATACGCAGTATTTT. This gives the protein CAWSVGLGSTDTQYF. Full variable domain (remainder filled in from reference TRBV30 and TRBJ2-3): SQTIHQWPATLVQPVGSPLSLECTVEGTSNPNLYWYRQAAGRGLQLLFYSVGIGQISSEVPQNLSASRPQDRQFILSSKKLLLSDSGFYLCAWSVGLGSTDTQYFGPGTRLTVL.

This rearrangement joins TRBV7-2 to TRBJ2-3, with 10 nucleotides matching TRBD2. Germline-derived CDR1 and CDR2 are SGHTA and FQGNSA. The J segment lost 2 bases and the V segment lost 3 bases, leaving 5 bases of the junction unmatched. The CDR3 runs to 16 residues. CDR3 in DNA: TGTGCCAGCAGCTTGACTAGCGGGTCCCTCACAGATACGCAGTATTTT. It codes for CASSLTSGSLTDTQYF.

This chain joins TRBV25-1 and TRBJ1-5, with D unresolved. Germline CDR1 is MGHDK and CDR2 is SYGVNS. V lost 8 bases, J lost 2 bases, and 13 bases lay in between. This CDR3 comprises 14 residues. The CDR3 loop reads CASYARGGNQPQHF. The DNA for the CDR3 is TGTGCCAGCTACGCCCGCGGCGGCAATCAGCCCCAGCATTTT. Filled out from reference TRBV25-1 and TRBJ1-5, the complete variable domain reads EADIYQTPRYLVIGTGKKITLECSQTMGHDKMYWYQQDPGMELHLIHYSYGVNSTEKGDLSSESTVSRIRTEHFPLTLESARPSHTSQYLCASYARGGNQPQHFGDGTRLSIL.

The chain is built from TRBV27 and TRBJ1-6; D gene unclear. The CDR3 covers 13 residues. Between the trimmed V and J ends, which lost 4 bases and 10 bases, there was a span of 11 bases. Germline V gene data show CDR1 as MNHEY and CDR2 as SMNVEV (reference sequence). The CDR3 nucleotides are TGTGCCAGCAGTTACAATTACAACTCACCCCTCCACTTT. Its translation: CASSYNYNSPLHF.

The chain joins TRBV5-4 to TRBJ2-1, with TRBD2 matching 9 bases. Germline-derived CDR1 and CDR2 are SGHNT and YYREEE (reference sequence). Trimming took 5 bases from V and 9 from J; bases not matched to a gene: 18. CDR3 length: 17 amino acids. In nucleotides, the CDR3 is TGTGCCAGCAGTCTGGCCGCTGGGCGGGGGGGTTGGGGTGAGCAGTTCTTC. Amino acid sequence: CASSLAAGRGGWGEQFF.